Below, 18 T cell receptor beta chains from the same sample are listed, as sequenced in a study of blood T cell repertoires in COVID-19. Assay: immunoSEQ multiplex PCR; the TCRdb copy retains only in-frame clones and omits some. The sample includes about 140,000 clones, over 75% of them seen just once. The sample comprised peripheral blood. The receptors shown here come from a man in his sixties or seventies with acute or convalescent COVID-19.

The chain employs TRBV20-1 and TRBJ2-7; 10 bases align to TRBD1. The CDR3 contains 14 residues. Germline V gene lookup returns CDR1 DFQATT and CDR2 SNEGSKA (reference sequence). The trim removed 3 bases at V and 5 bases at J, leaving 7 bases unmatched. In DNA, the CDR3 is TGCAGTGCTAGTCGCCGGGACAGGGGAGACGAGCAGTACTTC. It specifies CSASRRDRGDEQYF.

The sample holds one count of this clone. The V and J genes are TRBV7-8 and TRBJ2-5; the match to TRBD2 covers 10 bases. The ends lost 5 bases at V and 4 bases at J; junction bases unmatched: 4. There are 14 residues in the CDR3. Germline CDR1 SGHVS, CDR2 FQNEAQ. The CDR3 loop reads CASSVLAGAETQYF. CDR3 coding DNA: TGTGCCAGCAGCGTCCTAGCGGGAGCAGAGACCCAGTACTTC. The whole variable domain, remainder taken from reference TRBV7-8 and TRBJ2-5, is GAGVSQSPRYKVAKRGQDVALRCDPISGHVSLFWYQQALGQGPEFLTYFQNEAQLDKSGLPSDRFFAERPEGSVSTLKIQRTQQEDSAVYLCASSVLAGAETQYFGPGTRLLVL.

This chain connects TRBV2 to TRBJ2-5; a possible D gene is TRBD2 (6 bases). The CDR3 is made up of 13 amino acids. Germline-derived CDR1 and CDR2 are SNHLY and FYNNEI. V was trimmed by 5 bases and J by 0 bases, leaving 7 bases between them. DNA for the CDR3: TGTGCCAGCAGTCGGGAGTACCAAGAGACCCAGTACTTC. Protein product: CASSREYQETQYF.

The chain is built from TRBV4-2 and TRBJ2-2, with 7 positions matching TRBD2. CDR3 length: 16 residues. The V and J ends lost 5 bases and 0 bases, in that order; junction bases with no gene match: 6. Per the germline V gene, CDR1 is LGHNA and CDR2 is YNFKEQ. The CDR3 protein is CASSSSGTSNTGELFF. DNA for the CDR3: TGTGCCAGCAGCTCTAGCGGTACTTCGAACACCGGGGAGCTGTTTTTT.

The V and J genes are TRBV11-2 and TRBJ1-1; 9 nucleotides agree with TRBD1. Germline lookup yields CDR1 SGHAT and CDR2 FQNNGV. This CDR3 is 13 amino acids long. V was clipped by 1 base and J by 10 bases; unmatched bases: 4. In nucleotides, the CDR3 is TGTGCCAGCAGCTTAGGGGACAGGGTGCGAGCTTTCTTT. The encoded protein is CASSLGDRVRAFF.

The J gene is TRBJ1-5, the V gene TRBV12-3 or TRBV12-4; D remains unclear. Trimming removed 6 bases at V and 2 bases at J, with 8 bases between. This CDR3 comprises 13 residues. CDR3 bases: TGTGCCAGCAGCAACTACCGCAATCAGCCCCAGCATTTT. Translation: CASSNYRNQPQHF.

The chain uses TRBV28 and TRBJ2-7, with TRBD1 identical over 9 bases. Germline assignment: CDR1 MDHEN and CDR2 SYDVKM. This CDR3 is 14 amino acids long. The V and J ends lost 6 bases and 4 bases, in that order; junction bases with no gene match: 7. The DNA of the CDR3 is TGTGCCAGCAGCATACAGGGGGCCGGGTACGAGCAGTACTTC. Encoded protein: CASSIQGAGYEQYF.

This chain links TRBV7-2 with TRBJ1-1, with 7 bases lining up with TRBD1. This CDR3 spans 14 amino acids. CDR1 is SGHTA, CDR2 FQGNSA, per germline. The V segment lost 3 bases and the J segment 4 bases; nucleotides outside the gene matches: 5. CDR3 loop: CASSLQGDTTEAFF. CDR3 DNA sequence: TGTGCCAGCAGCTTGCAGGGGGATACCACTGAAGCTTTCTTT.

As DNA, the CDR3 is TGTGCCAGCAGTTACCAGGGTATAGATTCACCCCTCCACTTT. Translation gives CASSYQGIDSPLHF. The chain combines TRBV6-5 with TRBJ1-6; possibly TRBD1 for D (5 bases). Germline lookup yields CDR1 MNHEY and CDR2 SVGAGI. Trimming removed 2 bases at V and 8 bases at J, with 10 bases between. This CDR3 has 14 amino acids.

The gene calls are TRBV19 and TRBJ2-5; a possible D gene is TRBD1 (6 bases). CDR3 length: 13 residues. Germline V CDR1 and CDR2: LNHDA, SQIVND (reference sequence). With 6 bases removed from V and 4 bases from J, the gap between germline ends came to 12 bases. CDR3 coding DNA: TGTGCCAGTAGCGACACAGGGAGAGAGACCCAGTACTTC. It specifies CASSDTGRETQYF.

This clone is a singleton in its sample. Here the CDR3 reads CASSQDLETQYF. The CDR3 nucleotides read TGTGCCAGCAGCCAAGATCTAGAGACCCAGTACTTC. V usage is TRBV3-1 (or the pseudogene TRBV3-2) and J usage is TRBJ2-5; D remains unclear. The CDR3 sequence is 12 residues long. Trimming took off 0 bases at V and 4 bases at J, with 3 bases between the two ends. Germline values: CDR1 LGHDT, CDR2 YNNKEL (reference sequence).

J is TRBJ2-3 and V is TRBV7-2, with 7 bases lining up with TRBD1. V shed 6 bases and J 0 bases; nucleotides not matched to a gene: 6. Per the germline V gene, CDR1 is SGHTA and CDR2 is FQGNSA. This CDR3 contains 15 residues. The CDR3 protein is CASSIGGASTDTQYF. In DNA form, the CDR3 reads TGTGCCAGCAGTATAGGGGGCGCTAGCACAGATACGCAGTATTTT.

This clone was counted many times. The chain uses TRBV7-3 and TRBJ2-1; D is perhaps TRBD2 (6 bases). The CDR3 length is 17 residues. Germline assignment: CDR1 SGHTA and CDR2 FQGTGA. V lost 5 bases and J 1 base, leaving 18 bases between the germline ends. As DNA, the CDR3 is TGTGCCAGCAGCCGATCCGGCCGTAGCGGTTCCTACAATGAGCAGTTCTTC. Translating it yields CASSRSGRSGSYNEQFF. The full variable domain, in which reference TRBV7-3 and TRBJ2-1 provide the parts outside the CDR3, is GAGVSQTPSNKVTEKGKYVELRCDPISGHTALYWYRQSLGQGPEFLIYFQGTGAADDSGLPNDRFFAVRPEGSVSTLKIQRTERGDSAVYLCASSRSGRSGSYNEQFFGPGTRLTVL.

The chain links TRBV9 to TRBJ2-5, with D possibly being TRBD2 (6 bases). Germline CDR1 and CDR2: SGDLS and YYNGEE. Deletions cut 0 bases from V and 3 bases from J, with 15 bases between. The CDR3 has 16 residues. The CDR3 bases are TGTGCCAGCAGCGTAGTGGGAGGAAATGGGGAAGAGACCCAGTACTTC. Residues: CASSVVGGNGEETQYF.

The rearrangement links TRBV5-4 to TRBJ2-7; no definite D call. The CDR3 has 11 residues. Trimming took 3 bases from V and 3 from J, leaving 4 bases between them. Per the germline V gene, CDR1 is SGHNT and CDR2 is YYREEE (reference sequence). The CDR3 here is CASSSNYEQYF. CDR3 DNA sequence: TGTGCCAGCAGCTCAAACTACGAGCAGTACTTC.

CDR3 residues: CASSEQGGRASEQFF. The CDR3, as DNA: TGTGCCAGCAGTGAACAGGGCGGGAGGGCCAGTGAGCAGTTCTTC. The chain links TRBV2 to TRBJ2-1, with 9 bases identical to TRBD2. J was trimmed by 9 bases and V by 2 bases; bases with no gene match: 8. Germline-derived CDR1 and CDR2 are SNHLY and FYNNEI. The CDR3 loop spans 15 amino acids.

The chain has TRBV30 and TRBJ2-3; TRBD1 agrees at 9 bases. V lost 5 bases, J lost 4 bases, and 7 bases stayed unmatched. Germline assignment: CDR1 GTSNPN and CDR2 SVGIG (reference sequence). The CDR3 is made up of 14 amino acids. The CDR3 here is CAWGRQGEADTQYF. CDR3 bases: TGTGCCTGGGGCCGACAGGGGGAGGCAGATACGCAGTATTTT.

CDR3 nucleotides: TGCGCCAGCAGTGCTAGGGGACTCTGGGGACAAGAGACCCAGTACTTC. It codes for CASSARGLWGQETQYF. The chain couples TRBV10-1 to TRBJ2-5; TRBD2 might be the D (6 bases). The germline CDR1 and CDR2 sequences are WNHNN and SYGVQD (reference sequence). The CDR3 loop spans 16 amino acids. Trimming removed 4 bases from V and 2 bases from J, with 17 bases in between.